A selection of T cell receptor beta chains follows, all from one sample in a study of blood T cell repertoires in COVID-19. Sequencing used immunoSEQ multiplex PCR; TCRdb keeps in-frame clones, though not all of them. The repertoire has about 130,000 clones, more than 85% of them found once; the top ten carry more than 3.5%. Sequenced sample: peripheral blood. These receptors were taken from a man aged 55 to 70 with COVID-19, enrolled during active disease. Each CDR3 is given with its conserved first and last residue. Fields, in order: J gene, D gene, V gene, clone size, CDR3 protein, CDR3 DNA. A D gene is named only where the DNA matches it firmly. Clone sizes are given selectively: once, few, many, or a class where the clone is expanded.

J: TRBJ1-4; D: NA; V: TRBV4-1; size: NA; CDR3: CASSSSDTTNEKLFF; DNA: TGCGCCAGCAGCTCCTCGGACACAACTAATGAAAAACTGTTTTTT
J: TRBJ2-7; D: TRBD2; V: TRBV6-1; size: NA; CDR3: CASSEGSSGSYEQYF; DNA: TGTGCCAGCAGTGAAGGATCTAGCGGCTCCTACGAGCAGTACTTC
J: TRBJ1-2; D: TRBD1; V: TRBV6-5; size: NA; CDR3: CASRSPGQIYGYTF; DNA: TGTGCCAGTCGATCCCCGGGACAGATATATGGCTACACCTTC
J: TRBJ2-5; D: NA; V: TRBV10-3; size: NA; CDR3: CAISDPQETQYF; DNA: TGTGCCATCAGTGATCCACAAGAGACCCAGTACTTC
J: TRBJ2-5; D: NA; V: TRBV18; size: NA; CDR3: CASSAPGTPETQYF; DNA: TGTGCCAGCTCGGCTCCCGGGACACCAGAGACCCAGTACTTC
J: TRBJ1-5; D: NA; V: TRBV19; size: few; CDR3: CASSEDWQMNQPQHF; DNA: TGTGCCAGTAGTGAGGATTGGCAGATGAATCAGCCCCAGCATTTT
J: TRBJ2-7; D: TRBD1; V: TRBV4-1; size: NA; CDR3: CASSQDPTILGTGDYEQYF; DNA: TGCGCCAGCAGCCAAGATCCCACAATCTTGGGGACAGGTGACTACGAGCAGTACTTC
J: TRBJ1-2; D: NA; V: TRBV16; size: NA; CDR3: CASSQSARVYGYTF; DNA: TGTGCCAGCAGCCAATCCGCCCGGGTTTATGGCTACACCTTC
J: TRBJ1-5; D: NA; V: TRBV6-5; size: NA; CDR3: CASSRNIYSNQPQHF; DNA: TGTGCCAGCAGTAGAAACATTTATAGCAATCAGCCCCAGCATTTT
J: TRBJ2-7; D: TRBD1; V: TRBV6-5; size: NA; CDR3: CASRSPGQVLREQYF; DNA: TGTGCCAGCAGGTCTCCGGGACAGGTCCTACGCGAGCAGTACTTC
J: TRBJ1-2; D: NA; V: TRBV2; size: NA; CDR3: CASSVTQGQEGYTF; DNA: TGTGCCAGCAGTGTAACTCAGGGGCAGGAGGGCTACACCTTC
J: TRBJ1-2; D: TRBD1; V: TRBV29-1; size: NA; CDR3: CSVGQGDYGYTF; DNA: TGCAGCGTTGGGCAGGGGGACTATGGCTACACCTTC
J: TRBJ2-1; D: NA; V: TRBV6-5; size: NA; CDR3: CASSPPSSYNEQFF; DNA: TGTGCCAGCAGTCCCCCGAGCTCCTACAATGAGCAGTTCTTC
J: TRBJ2-2; D: NA; V: TRBV7-3; size: NA; CDR3: CASSLNSGASGELFF; DNA: TGTGCCAGCAGTTTAAATTCAGGGGCGTCCGGGGAGCTGTTTTTT
J: TRBJ1-1; D: TRBD1; V: TRBV12-3/TRBV12-4; size: NA; CDR3: CASSSGQGSAFF; DNA: TGTGCCAGCAGTTCCGGACAGGGAAGCGCTTTCTTT
J: TRBJ1-4; D: TRBD1; V: TRBV28; size: NA; CDR3: CASSVQLGTGGEKLFF; DNA: TGTGCCAGCAGTGTGCAGCTAGGGACAGGGGGCGAAAAACTGTTTTTT